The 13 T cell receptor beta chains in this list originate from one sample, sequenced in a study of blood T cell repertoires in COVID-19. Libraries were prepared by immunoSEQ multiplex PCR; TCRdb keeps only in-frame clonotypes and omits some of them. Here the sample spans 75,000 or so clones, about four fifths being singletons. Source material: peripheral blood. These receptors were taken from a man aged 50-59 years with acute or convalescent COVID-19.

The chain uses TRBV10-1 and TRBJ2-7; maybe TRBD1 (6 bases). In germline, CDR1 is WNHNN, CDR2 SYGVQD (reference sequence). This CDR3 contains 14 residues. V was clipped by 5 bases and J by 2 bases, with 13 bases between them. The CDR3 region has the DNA TGCGCCAGCAGTAGGGACACCGCTACCTACGAGCAGTACTTC. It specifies CASSRDTATYEQYF.

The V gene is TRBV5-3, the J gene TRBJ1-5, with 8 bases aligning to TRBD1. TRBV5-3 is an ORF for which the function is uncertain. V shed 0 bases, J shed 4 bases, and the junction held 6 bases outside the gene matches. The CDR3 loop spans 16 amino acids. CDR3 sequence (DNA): TGTGCCAGAAGCTTGGGCAACAGGGGGGAGAATCAGCCCCAGCATTTT. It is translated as CARSLGNRGENQPQHF.

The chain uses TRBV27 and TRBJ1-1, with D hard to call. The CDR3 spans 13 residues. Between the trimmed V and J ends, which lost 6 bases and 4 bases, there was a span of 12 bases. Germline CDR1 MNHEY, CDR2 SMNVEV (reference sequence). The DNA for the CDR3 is TGTGCCAGCAGACTAAGCCGCGTCACTGAAGCTTTCTTT. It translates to CASRLSRVTEAFF.

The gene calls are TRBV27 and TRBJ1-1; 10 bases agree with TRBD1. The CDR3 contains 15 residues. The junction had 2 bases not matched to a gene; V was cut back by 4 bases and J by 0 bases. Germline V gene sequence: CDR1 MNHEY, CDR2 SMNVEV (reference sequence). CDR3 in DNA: TGTGCCAGCAGTTGGACAGGGGGGATGAACACTGAAGCTTTCTTT. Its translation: CASSWTGGMNTEAFF.

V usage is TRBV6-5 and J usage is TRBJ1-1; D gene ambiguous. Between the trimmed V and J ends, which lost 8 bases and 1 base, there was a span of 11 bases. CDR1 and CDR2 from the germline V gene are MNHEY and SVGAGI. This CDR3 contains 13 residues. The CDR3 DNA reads TGTGCCAGCTCACCTACAGAGAACACTGAAGCTTTCTTT. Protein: CASSPTENTEAFF.

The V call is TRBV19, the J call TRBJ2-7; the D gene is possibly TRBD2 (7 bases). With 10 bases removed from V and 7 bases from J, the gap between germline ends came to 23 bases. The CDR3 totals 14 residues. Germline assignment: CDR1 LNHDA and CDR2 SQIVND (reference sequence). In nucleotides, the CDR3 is TGTGCCACTTGGGGAGGGGACACCCTACGAGAGCAGTACTTC. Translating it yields CATWGGDTLREQYF.

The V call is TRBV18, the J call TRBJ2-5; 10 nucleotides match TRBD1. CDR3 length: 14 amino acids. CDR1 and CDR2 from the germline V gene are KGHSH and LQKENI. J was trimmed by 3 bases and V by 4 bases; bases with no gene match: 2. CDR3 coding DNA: TGTGCCAGCTCACTAGGGACAGGGGAAGAGACCCAGTACTTC. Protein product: CASSLGTGEETQYF.

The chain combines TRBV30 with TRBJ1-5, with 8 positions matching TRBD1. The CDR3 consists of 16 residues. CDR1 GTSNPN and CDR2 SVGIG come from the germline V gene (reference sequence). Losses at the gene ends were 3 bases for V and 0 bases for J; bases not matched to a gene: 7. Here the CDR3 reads CAWRKGTGNSNQPQHF. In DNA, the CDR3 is TGTGCCTGGAGGAAGGGGACAGGAAATAGCAATCAGCCCCAGCATTTT. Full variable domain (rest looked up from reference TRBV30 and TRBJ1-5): SQTIHQWPATLVQPVGSPLSLECTVEGTSNPNLYWYRQAAGRGLQLLFYSVGIGQISSEVPQNLSASRPQDRQFILSSKKLLLSDSGFYLCAWRKGTGNSNQPQHFGDGTRLSIL.

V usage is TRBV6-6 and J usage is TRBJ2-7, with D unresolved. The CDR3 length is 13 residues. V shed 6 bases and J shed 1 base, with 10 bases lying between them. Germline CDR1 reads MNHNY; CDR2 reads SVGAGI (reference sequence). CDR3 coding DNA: TGTGCCAGCAGCCCCGGAGTGTCCTACGAGCAGTACTTC. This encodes CASSPGVSYEQYF.

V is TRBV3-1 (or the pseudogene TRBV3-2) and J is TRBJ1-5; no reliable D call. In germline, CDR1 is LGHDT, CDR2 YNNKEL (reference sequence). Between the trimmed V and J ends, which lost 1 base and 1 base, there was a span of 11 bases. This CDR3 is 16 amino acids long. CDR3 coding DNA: TGTGCCAGCAGCCAAGTAGACACCCCAAGCAATCAGCCCCAGCATTTT. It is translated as CASSQVDTPSNQPQHF.

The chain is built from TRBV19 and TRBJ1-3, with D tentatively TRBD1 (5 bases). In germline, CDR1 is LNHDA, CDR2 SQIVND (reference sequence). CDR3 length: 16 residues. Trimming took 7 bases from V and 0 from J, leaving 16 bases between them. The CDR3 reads CASKDRPQSSGNTIYF. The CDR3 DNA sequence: TGTGCCAGTAAAGACAGACCACAGTCCTCTGGAAACACCATATATTTT.

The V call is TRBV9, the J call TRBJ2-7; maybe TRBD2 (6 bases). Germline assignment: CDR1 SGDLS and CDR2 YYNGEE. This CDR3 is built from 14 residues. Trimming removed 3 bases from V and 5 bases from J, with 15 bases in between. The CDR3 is CASSALLASHEQYF. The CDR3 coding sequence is TGTGCCAGCAGCGCCCTACTAGCTTCCCACGAGCAGTACTTC.

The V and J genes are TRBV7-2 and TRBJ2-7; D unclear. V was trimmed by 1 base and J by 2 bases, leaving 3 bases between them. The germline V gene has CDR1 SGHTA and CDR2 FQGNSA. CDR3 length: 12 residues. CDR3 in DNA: TGTGCCAGCAGCTTAGACACCTACGAGCAGTACTTC. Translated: CASSLDTYEQYF.